This T cell receptor (beta chain) appears in the sequencing data of a study of blood T cells in healthy people across ages. This CDR3 contains 12 residues. Trimming pared 1 base from V and 3 bases from J, leaving 6 bases between. Germline loops: CDR1 DFQATT, CDR2 SNEGSKA (reference sequence). This clonotype has a count of ten or more. PCR was performed a second time for roughly 7 to 11 cycles using a sample-barcoded 5' primer and a J-beta primer mix. TCRdb reprocessed the 5' RACE reads with MiXCR, giving one entry per CDR3 protein. Of 550,000 to 800,000 distinct CDR3 sequences in the sample, about a third are singletons; the top ten hold 15%.

Material for sequencing was blood. V and J are TRBV20-1 and TRBJ2-5, with D unresolved. The sequence came from a woman older than 75 in good health. CDR3 sequence reads: CSARGSKETQYF. CDR3 DNA: TGCAGTGCTAGAGGCTCGAAAGAGACCCAGTACTTC.